The source of this T cell receptor (beta chain) is a study of regulatory T cells in long-lasting Graves disease. Findings and limits, study-wide: Accuracy could have been hurt by small sample size. Examination was confined to peripheral blood, excluding thyroid tissue.

The time point here: persistent/refractory GD, antithyroid drugs over 5 years with positive TRAb. With RNA extracted from PBMCs as input, the TCR library was made. In this sample, this clonotype turned up many times. Its antigen is still unknown. TCR beta libraries were built with iRepertoire HTBI primers and Arm-PCR of CDR3 regions. TCRdb redid the calling of the multiplex PCR reads with MiXCR, one entry per CDR3 protein. The table shows around 400,000 distinct CDR3 sequences, with around 24% occurring only once. Trimming left V 0 bases short and J 7 bases short, with 7 bases between. Germline V gene data show CDR1 as SNHLY and CDR2 as FYNNEI. CDR3 length: 13 amino acids.

The sequence was obtained from a female donor with Graves disease. The chain links TRBV2 to TRBJ1-5; D uncertain. The material sequenced was peripheral blood mononuclear cells (PBMCs), taken when the disease was refractory, from a patient treated with antithyroid drugs. CDR3 loop: CASSEAPGQPQHF. In nucleotides, the CDR3 is TGTGCCAGCAGTGAAGCCCCGGGGCAGCCCCAGCATTTT.